These T cell receptor beta chains were read from a single sample in a study of blood T cell repertoires in COVID-19. Only in-frame clones appear in the TCRdb table, and some are missing; sequencing was by immunoSEQ multiplex PCR. The table records some 260,000 clones, around 86% of them present only once. Sequencing input: PBMCs or T cells enriched from blood (not recorded which). The receptors come from a middle-aged man who had recovered from COVID-19. Each CDR3 is given without its conserved first and last residue. Each record gives: CDR3 protein, V gene, J gene, D gene. D genes are given only for firm matches.

CDR3: ASSQGFPQDEQY; V: TRBV3-1/TRBV3-2; J: TRBJ2-7; D: .
CDR3: ASSFLSGRSQF; V: TRBV13; J: TRBJ2-1; D: TRBD2
CDR3: ASSLFSRGTTEAF; V: TRBV7-2; J: TRBJ1-1; D: .
CDR3: ASSLWQGHQPQH; V: TRBV28; J: TRBJ1-5; D: .
CDR3: ASSQGRVREQPQH; V: TRBV3-1/TRBV3-2; J: TRBJ1-5; D: .
CDR3: ASSLAQGAGQPQH; V: TRBV7-2; J: TRBJ1-5; D: TRBD1
CDR3: ASSYGAKNIQY; V: TRBV27; J: TRBJ2-4; D: .
CDR3: ASWAPGVSGNTIY; V: TRBV28; J: TRBJ1-3; D: .
CDR3: ASSLGLGVGEKLF; V: TRBV3-1/TRBV3-2; J: TRBJ1-4; D: .
CDR3: ASSWGQGANGELF; V: TRBV13; J: TRBJ2-2; D: TRBD1
CDR3: AWTTGRDNQPQH; V: TRBV30; J: TRBJ1-5; D: .
CDR3: ASSSVQVPWGYT; V: TRBV14; J: TRBJ1-2; D: .
CDR3: ASSPRSLLDYGYT; V: TRBV18; J: TRBJ1-2; D: .
CDR3: AISDASQGSGGYT; V: TRBV10-3; J: TRBJ1-2; D: .
CDR3: ASSVTASGGAGDTQY; V: TRBV9; J: TRBJ2-3; D: TRBD2
CDR3: ASSYSTPNTEAF; V: TRBV6-5; J: TRBJ1-1; D: .
CDR3: ASSLGPGHNRNQPQH; V: TRBV5-1; J: TRBJ1-5; D: .
CDR3: ASSPRQGPNQPQH; V: TRBV18; J: TRBJ1-5; D: TRBD1
CDR3: ASSPLANEQF; V: TRBV18; J: TRBJ2-1; D: .
CDR3: ASSPLPGRAIGELF; V: TRBV18; J: TRBJ2-2; D: .
CDR3: ASSHQGGESPLH; V: TRBV3-1/TRBV3-2; J: TRBJ1-6; D: .
CDR3: ASSSGNTEAF; V: TRBV25-1; J: TRBJ1-1; D: .
CDR3: ASSPPGTGWASGSQEQY; V: TRBV28; J: TRBJ2-7; D: TRBD1
CDR3: ASSYFRQDNQPQH; V: TRBV6-2/TRBV6-3; J: TRBJ1-5; D: .
CDR3: ASSLLQGMLTEAF; V: TRBV5-6; J: TRBJ1-1; D: .
CDR3: ASTPVQGHQPQH; V: TRBV6-5; J: TRBJ1-5; D: .
CDR3: ASSTSGEGTEAF; V: TRBV18; J: TRBJ1-1; D: .
CDR3: ASSVAATNEKLF; V: TRBV9; J: TRBJ1-4; D: .
CDR3: ASSPKPGQGHFGNYGYT; V: TRBV3-1/TRBV3-2; J: TRBJ1-2; D: TRBD1
CDR3: ASSLLNRDYSNQPQH; V: TRBV7-8; J: TRBJ1-5; D: .
CDR3: ASSLGLGLTDTQY; V: TRBV11-2; J: TRBJ2-3; D: .
CDR3: ASSVFGVNTEAF; V: TRBV9; J: TRBJ1-1; D: .
CDR3: ASSYLAGEQY; V: TRBV7-9; J: TRBJ2-7; D: TRBD2
CDR3: ASRPQGNYGYT; V: TRBV4-1; J: TRBJ1-2; D: TRBD1
CDR3: ASSVEASGLPYEQY; V: TRBV9; J: TRBJ2-7; D: TRBD2
CDR3: ASSITGLLGEKLF; V: TRBV19; J: TRBJ1-4; D: .
CDR3: SATYSDGYT; V: TRBV20-1; J: TRBJ1-2; D: .
CDR3: ASSGTWGGNQPQH; V: TRBV7-2; J: TRBJ1-5; D: .
CDR3: ASSQYGGRPDTQY; V: TRBV4-1; J: TRBJ2-3; D: .
CDR3: ASSGWGTVLNTEAF; V: TRBV5-1; J: TRBJ1-1; D: TRBD1
CDR3: AWRGRTGGNSPLH; V: TRBV30; J: TRBJ1-6; D: TRBD1
CDR3: ASSKVFGRGRGEKLF; V: TRBV21-1; J: TRBJ1-4; D: .
CDR3: ASSPSYNSPLH; V: TRBV7-9; J: TRBJ1-6; D: .
CDR3: ASSLVDSYNEQF; V: TRBV11-2; J: TRBJ2-1; D: .
CDR3: ASSVASSGYRNTIY; V: TRBV9; J: TRBJ1-3; D: .
CDR3: ASGAPGDYNSPLH; V: TRBV28; J: TRBJ1-6; D: .
CDR3: SVEGGTRSIYT; V: TRBV29-1; J: TRBJ1-2; D: .
CDR3: ASSLQGPNEKLF; V: TRBV5-1; J: TRBJ1-4; D: .
CDR3: ASSGWGSGTPEAF; V: TRBV14; J: TRBJ1-1; D: .
CDR3: ASHPGGQSLPLH; V: TRBV12-2; J: TRBJ1-6; D: .
CDR3: ASSGAGANVLT; V: TRBV9; J: TRBJ2-6; D: .
CDR3: ASSLVHQQETQY; V: TRBV5-5; J: TRBJ2-5; D: .
CDR3: ASSFMGARGYT; V: TRBV28; J: TRBJ1-2; D: .
CDR3: ASSLGGNPEAF; V: TRBV5-1; J: TRBJ1-1; D: .
CDR3: ASSPRTSYNEQF; V: TRBV9; J: TRBJ2-1; D: .